This TCR beta chain was identified in a study of blood T cell repertoires in COVID-19. Study at large: COVID-19 samples collected from the United States, Italy and Spain covered acute and convalescent phases. T cells, B-cell-depleted T cells, or PBMCs provided the cDNA or gDNA that served as material.

CDR1 and CDR2 (germline): KGHDR, SFDVKD. CDR3 length: 18 residues. V dropped 3 bases and J dropped 1; count of bases not matched to a gene: 4. Study processing details: Counts of nucleated cells, estimated from reference gene primer amplification, were obtained. Produced via immunoSEQ multiplex PCR; TCRdb's table is partial and in-frame only. V and J calls and clone size come straight from that table; D and trimming were deduced from the DNA. The sample shows a few hundred thousand clones, approximately 88% of them seen only once. The source is a woman aged 40 to 50 who had recovered from COVID-19. This chain uses TRBV24-1 with TRBJ2-2; the match to TRBD2 covers 13 bases. The sample taken for sequencing was peripheral blood. CDR3: CATSDPGLAGMNTGELFF. In nucleotides, the CDR3 is TGTGCCACCAGTGATCCGGGACTAGCGGGAATGAACACCGGGGAGCTGTTTTTT.